The table lists the clone carrying this T cell receptor (beta chain) with a count of one. Its antigen is unidentified. The data were produced by immunoSEQ multiplex PCR, yet TCRdb's version contains in-frame clones alone and is incomplete. In the table there are 350,000 to 450,000 clones, roughly 90% of which are singletons. The entry originates in a study of Ad26.COV2.S vaccination and SARS-CoV-2 variants. Study as a whole: Doses of Ad26.COV2.S were injected into muscle once or twice, 56 days apart.

Stated treatment: approximately 18 received Ad26.COV2.S at low or high dose, single or two shots; roughly 5 received placebo; per-sample allocation not given. Sample collection was performed on day 63 after the first vaccine or placebo injection. The shot given was an Ad26 vector that makes Wuhan-strain SARS-CoV-2 spike. Regarding the study as a whole: Spike-specific TCR breadth in vaccine recipients exceeded that seen in placebo recipients. Placebo recipients and vaccine recipients were similar in non-spike TCR breadth.

The input for sequencing was peripheral blood, taken in a trial of Ad26.COV2.S vaccine versus placebo. This TCR was recovered from a person aged 18-60 years who received the Ad26.COV2.S COVID-19 vaccine or a placebo.

The CDR3 DNA reads as TGTGCCAGCAGTTACGTGGTTGTGGGCAATGAGCAGTTCTTC. Protein: CASSYVVVGNEQFF. This chain links TRBV6-2 or TRBV6-3 with TRBJ2-1; no clear D. The germline CDR1 and CDR2 sequences are MNHEY and SVGEGT. CDR3 size: 14 residues. Trimming shortened V by 2 bases and J by 6 bases, and 11 bases separated the two germline ends.